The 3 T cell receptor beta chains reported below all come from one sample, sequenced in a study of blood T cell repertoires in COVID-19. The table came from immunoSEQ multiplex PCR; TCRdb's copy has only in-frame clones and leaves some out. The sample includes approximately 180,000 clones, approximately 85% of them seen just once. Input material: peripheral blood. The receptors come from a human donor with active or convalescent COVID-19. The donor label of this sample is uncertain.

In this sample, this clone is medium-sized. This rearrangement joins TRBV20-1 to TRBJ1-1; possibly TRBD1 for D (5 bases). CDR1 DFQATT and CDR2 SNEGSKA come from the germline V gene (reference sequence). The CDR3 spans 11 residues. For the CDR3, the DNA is TGCAGGGGACTCCAAGGGACTGAAGCTTTCTTT. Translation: CRGLQGTEAFF.

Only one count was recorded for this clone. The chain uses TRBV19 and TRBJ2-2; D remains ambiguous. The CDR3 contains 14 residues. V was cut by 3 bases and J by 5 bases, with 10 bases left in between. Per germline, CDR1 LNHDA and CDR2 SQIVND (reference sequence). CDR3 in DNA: TGTGCCAGTAGTATCCCCTCTCCGACCGGGGAGCTGTTTTTT. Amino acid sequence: CASSIPSPTGELFF.

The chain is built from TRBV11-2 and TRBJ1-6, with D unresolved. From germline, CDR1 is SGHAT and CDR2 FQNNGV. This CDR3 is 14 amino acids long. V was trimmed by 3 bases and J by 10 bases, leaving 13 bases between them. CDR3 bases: TGTGCCAGCAGCTTTGGAGGGTCTTACTCACCCCTCCACTTT. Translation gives CASSFGGSYSPLHF.